This TCR beta chain originates from a study of blood T cell repertoires in COVID-19. TCRdb's table, derived via immunoSEQ multiplex PCR, lists solely in-frame clones and lacks some. The sample lists 200,000 to 250,000 clones, about 82% occurring once. Germline V lookup: CDR1 SGHRS, CDR2 YFSETQ. J gave up 6 bases and V 7 bases, and 9 bases lay outside the gene matches. This CDR3 is built from 14 residues. The source is a woman aged 55 to 70 with active or convalescent COVID-19. Material for sequencing was peripheral blood. This chain joins TRBV5-1 and TRBJ2-2; 7 bases agree with TRBD2. The CDR3, as DNA: TGCGCCAGCGGGGAGGGTTGGACGGCCGGGGAGCTGTTTTTT. This encodes CASGEGWTAGELFF.